A selection of T cell receptor beta chains follows, all from one sample in a study of CD8+ T cells in alopecia areata. Profiling relied on immunoSEQ multiplex PCR, and the TCRdb table lists in-frame clones only, not all of them. The sample includes 140,000 to 150,000 clones, about 51% of them seen just once. Sequenced material: CD4+ T cells sorted from blood, taken at week 0. These receptors all come from a human donor with alopecia areata. The CDR3 runs from the conserved cysteine through the conserved F or W. A D gene is named only where the DNA matches it firmly. The listing skips clone size in some rows; elsewhere it reads once, few, many or a size class.

TRBJ2-7,NA,TRBV2,NA,TGTGCCAGCAGTGAAGCGTCCGACCGAGGAGGGCAGTACTTC,CASSEASDRGGQYF
TRBJ1-5,NA,TRBV5-5,once,TGTGCCAGCAGCTCCGGACTGGGCAGGGATCAGCCCCAGCATTTT,CASSSGLGRDQPQHF
TRBJ2-6,NA,TRBV28,few,TGTGCCAGTCGATTGGAAGCACTCTCTGGGGCCAACGTCCTGACTTTC,CASRLEALSGANVLTF
TRBJ2-4,TRBD2,TRBV4-2,NA,TGTGCCAGCAGCCAAGAAGGAAGCGGGAGGGCCGAAGGGATAAGCAAAAACATTCAGTACTTC,CASSQEGSGRAEGISKNIQYF
TRBJ2-7,TRBD1,TRBV5-1,NA,TGCGCCAGCAGTTCGGGACAGTCCTTCTACGAGCAGTACTTC,CASSSGQSFYEQYF
TRBJ2-5,TRBD2,TRBV9,NA,TGTGCCAGCAGCGCGACTGTAGGCGGGAGAGGGCAAGAGACCCAGTACTTC,CASSATVGGRGQETQYF
TRBJ2-2,NA,TRBV5-1,few,TGCGCCAGCAGCCTCCAAGAAACCGGGGAGCTGTTTTTT,CASSLQETGELFF
TRBJ1-2,TRBD1,TRBV4-3,once,TGCGCCAGCAGCCCAGGGGGACAGGGGAACTATGGCTACACCTTC,CASSPGGQGNYGYTF
TRBJ2-7,TRBD2,TRBV9,few,TGTGCCAGCAGCGCTCAGCGGGACTCCTACGAGCAGTACTTC,CASSAQRDSYEQYF
TRBJ1-4,TRBD1,TRBV28,few,TGTGCCAGCAGTCTGACAGGGGAATCGGAAAAACTGTTTTTT,CASSLTGESEKLFF
TRBJ2-7,TRBD1,TRBV5-1,few,TGCGCCAGCAGCTTCGGACAGGGATTGTACGAGCAGTACTTC,CASSFGQGLYEQYF
TRBJ1-5,NA,TRBV30,few,TGTGCCTGGAGTCCCCGGGGCTCAAATCAGCCCCAGCATTTT,CAWSPRGSNQPQHF
TRBJ1-2,TRBD1,TRBV29-1,few,TGCAGCGTTTACGACCTAGGACAGGAGGGGTATGGCTACACCTTC,CSVYDLGQEGYGYTF
TRBJ2-5,NA,TRBV29-1,few,TGCAGCGTTGACACAAACCAAGAGACCCAGTACTTC,CSVDTNQETQYF
TRBJ1-1,NA,TRBV30,NA,TGTGCCTGGATCGCCAATTTGGCCAACACTGAAGCTTTCTTT,CAWIANLANTEAFF
TRBJ2-4,NA,TRBV29-1,NA,TGCAGCGTCGCTGGACCCGGGGACATTCAGTACTTC,CSVAGPGDIQYF
TRBJ2-3,NA,TRBV29-1,few,TGCAGCGTAGGACGTTTGAGCACAGATACGCAGTATTTT,CSVGRLSTDTQYF
TRBJ2-7,NA,TRBV5-1,NA,TGCGCCAGCAGCTTGGTCGGAGGGGGTATCAACGAGCAGTACTTC,CASSLVGGGINEQYF
TRBJ2-3,NA,TRBV7-9,NA,TGTGCCAGCGGGTGGGGTGGGAGCACAGATACGCAGTATTTT,CASGWGGSTDTQYF
TRBJ2-6,NA,TRBV29-1,few,TGCAGCGTTGTTGGAGGTACTGGGGCCAACGTCCTGACTTTC,CSVVGGTGANVLTF
TRBJ2-2,NA,TRBV29-1,NA,TGCAGCGTTACCCCCCCAGGGATCGGGGAGCTGTTTTTT,CSVTPPGIGELFF
TRBJ1-2,NA,TRBV11-2,few,TGTGCCAGCAGCTTAGGGCAGGGTGCGGGATATGGCTACACCTTC,CASSLGQGAGYGYTF
TRBJ1-1,TRBD1,TRBV30,NA,TGTGCCTGGAAAAATCCGGCCGGGACAGGGGGCTCAGAAGCTTTCTTT,CAWKNPAGTGGSEAFF
TRBJ2-3,NA,TRBV29-1,NA,TGCAGCGTGCCACGGGGTAGCGGTTCCCGGGTAGATACGCAGTATTTT,CSVPRGSGSRVDTQYF
TRBJ2-5,NA,TRBV28,few,TGTGCCAGCAAGACGAGCGGACAAGAGACCCAGTACTTC,CASKTSGQETQYF
TRBJ2-2,TRBD1,TRBV6-1,once,TGTGCCAGCGGGACAGGATGGAACACCGGGGAGCTGTTTTTT,CASGTGWNTGELFF
TRBJ2-1,NA,TRBV14,NA,TGTGCCAGCAGCCTAATAGCCGGATCCTACAATGAGCAGTTCTTC,CASSLIAGSYNEQFF
TRBJ2-7,NA,TRBV6-5,NA,TGTGCCAGCAGTTACTCGAGGTTGGGCGAGCAGTACTTC,CASSYSRLGEQYF
TRBJ2-3,NA,TRBV5-1,NA,TGCGCCAGCAGCTTGGCTTCGAGGACCCAAGATACGCAGTATTTT,CASSLASRTQDTQYF
TRBJ2-4,NA,TRBV28,NA,TGTGCCAGCAGTTTATTGGCGGATATTCAGTACTTC,CASSLLADIQYF
TRBJ1-1,NA,TRBV30,NA,TGTGCCTGGAGTTCCCTGAGAGGGAGGACTGAAGCTTTCTTT,CAWSSLRGRTEAFF
TRBJ2-5,TRBD2,TRBV29-1,NA,TGCAGCGCTACAGGGACTAGCGGCCAAGAGACCCAGTACTTC,CSATGTSGQETQYF
TRBJ2-5,TRBD1,TRBV30,NA,TGTGCCTGGATGTCGGACAGGGGCTTGGGGACCCAGTACTTC,CAWMSDRGLGTQYF
TRBJ2-1,TRBD1,TRBV2,NA,TGTGCCAGCAGTGCCGGGACAGGGGGTATTACGAATGAGCAGTTCTTC,CASSAGTGGITNEQFF
TRBJ2-3,NA,TRBV27,NA,TGTGCCAGCAGTTTCGTTAGCACAGATACGCAGTATTTT,CASSFVSTDTQYF
TRBJ1-2,NA,TRBV2,NA,TGTGCCAGCAGTGACCGGGGACGAGGCTACACCTTC,CASSDRGRGYTF
TRBJ2-5,NA,TRBV28,few,TGTGCCAGCACGAGGGGTGGCCAAGAGACCCAGTACTTC,CASTRGGQETQYF
TRBJ2-5,TRBD1,TRBV30,NA,TGTGCCTGGAGTGACGGACAGGGGTACACCCAGTACTTC,CAWSDGQGYTQYF
TRBJ2-5,TRBD2,TRBV25-1,NA,TGTGCCAGCAGTGACTGGCTAGCGGGAGGAGGAGAGACCCAGTACTTC,CASSDWLAGGGETQYF
TRBJ2-7,NA,TRBV30,once,TGTGCCTGGACCCCAGGGATAGAGAGGGCCTACGAGCAGTACTTC,CAWTPGIERAYEQYF
TRBJ1-2,NA,TRBV15,NA,TGTGCCACCAGCAGACCCTCGGGCAGGGCGCGGGGTGGCTACACCTTC,CATSRPSGRARGGYTF
TRBJ1-1,NA,TRBV30,NA,TGTGCCTGGAGCGGGACACCGAACACTGAAGCTTTCTTT,CAWSGTPNTEAFF
TRBJ2-5,TRBD2,TRBV19,few,TGTGCCAGTAGTCCGACTAGCGGAGAGACCCAGTACTTC,CASSPTSGETQYF
TRBJ2-1,NA,TRBV29-1,NA,TGCAGCGTCGGAGGAGGGAATGAGCAGTTCTTC,CSVGGGNEQFF
TRBJ2-1,NA,TRBV25-1,NA,TGTGCCAGCACATATTTGCATGAGCAGTTCTTC,CASTYLHEQFF
TRBJ2-7,TRBD2,TRBV5-1,NA,TGCGCCAGCAGCTTTAGGGGACTAGCGGACGAGCAGTACTTC,CASSFRGLADEQYF